The clone carrying this TCR beta chain was detected once. Patients at the Seattle site were enrolled during active infection and followed longitudinally. These data come from a study of blood T cell repertoires in COVID-19. About the study: COVID-19 samples collected from the United States, Italy and Spain covered acute and convalescent phases. Sample material is recorded as cDNA or gDNA derived from T cells, B-cell-depleted T cells, or PBMCs.

This CDR3 contains 17 residues. The germline gives CDR1 LNHNV, CDR2 YYDKDF (reference sequence). V trimming: 4 bases; J trimming: 4 bases; junction bases outside the gene matches: 10. In the study's own analysis: Amplification of reference gene primers provided the estimated nucleated cell counts. The table came from immunoSEQ multiplex PCR; TCRdb's copy has only in-frame clones and leaves some out. The D gene and trimming were derived from the DNA, and the V and J assignments and clone size from that table. The data show roughly 150,000 clones, less than 85% seen once. The receptor's source is a woman between 55 and 75 years old with COVID-19, enrolled during active disease. The sequenced material came from peripheral blood. This chain connects TRBV15 to TRBJ2-1; TRBD2 aligns across 10 bases. The CDR3 coding sequence is TGTGCCACCAGCATCTTACATAGCGGGGGGAATTACAATGAGCAGTTCTTC. Translating it yields CATSILHSGGNYNEQFF.